This T cell receptor (beta chain) was obtained from a study of T cell repertoires in cytomegalovirus infection. Study overall: Epitope selection comprised recently identified HLA-C-restricted CMV epitopes and well-studied HLA-B-restricted CMV epitopes. TCR beta signatures that were public indicated CMV infection and matching HLA type. Study-wide findings and caveats: Clonotype analysis showed dominance of the ex vivo response by HLA-C-restricted CMV-specific TCR beta clonotypes.

Each CDR3 protein gets one entry after TCRdb re-called the reads with MiXCR. Here the sample spans about 920,000 distinct CDR3 sequences, roughly a third being singletons. CDR1 is MNHNY, CDR2 SVGAGI, per germline (reference sequence). The length of the CDR3 is 16 residues. Deletions cut 0 bases from V and 3 bases from J, with 9 bases between. In its sample, this clonotype was seen a few times. Its antigen is unknown. This sequence originates from a human donor in good health (CMV status not recorded). Some clones in this sample may be carry-over from other donors' samples. Sequencing used cultured CD8+ T cells from PBMCs, obtained from culture after CMV antigen stimulation. The rearrangement uses TRBV6-6 and TRBJ1-6; D remains ambiguous. The CDR3 spells CASSYSNPHYNSPLHF. CDR3 DNA sequence: TGTGCCAGCAGTTACTCGAATCCACACTATAATTCACCCCTCCACTTT.